The source of this T cell receptor beta chain is a study of T cells in Graves' hyperthyroidism and ophthalmopathy. Study-level points and caveats: Stable hyperthyroidism and ophthalmopathy were separated using 13 V-J signatures. Most thyroid clonotypes with frequency above 0.001 were detected in blood.

At least 3 on the Clinical Activity Score was recorded for ophthalmopathy patients, who also had NOSPECS grade at least 4 and duration under 3 months. Lactation, pregnancy, other autoimmune disease or uncontrolled infection led to exclusion of patients. This clonotype was seen more than once but under ten times. Its antigen is not identified. The junction departs from the called germline gene at one end, perhaps through a read error. Researchers amplified the TCR beta CDR3 regions from RNA transcripts. The TCR CDR3 was amplified in a first-round RT-PCR using the HTBI primer set. TCRdb independently ran MiXCR on the multiplex PCR reads; one entry per CDR3 protein. The sample yields roughly 500,000 distinct CDR3 sequences, around a quarter seen once. CDR3 length equals 13 residues. Germline V gene sequence: CDR1 KGHSH, CDR2 LQKENI.

Input material: blood. This clonotype originated in a woman under 40 with Graves' ophthalmopathy. This chain uses TRBV18 with TRBJ2-4, with no clear D. As DNA, the CDR3 is TGTGCCAGCTCCCCACCCCTCCAAAACATTCAGTACTTC. Protein: CASSPPLQNIQYF. The full variable domain, rest sourced from reference TRBV18 and TRBJ2-4, is NAGVMQNPRHLVRRRGQEARLRCSPMKGHSHVYWYRQLPEEGLKFMVYLQKENIIDESGMPKERFSAEFPKEGPSILRIQQVVRGDSAAYFCASSPPLQNIQYFGAGTRLSVL.